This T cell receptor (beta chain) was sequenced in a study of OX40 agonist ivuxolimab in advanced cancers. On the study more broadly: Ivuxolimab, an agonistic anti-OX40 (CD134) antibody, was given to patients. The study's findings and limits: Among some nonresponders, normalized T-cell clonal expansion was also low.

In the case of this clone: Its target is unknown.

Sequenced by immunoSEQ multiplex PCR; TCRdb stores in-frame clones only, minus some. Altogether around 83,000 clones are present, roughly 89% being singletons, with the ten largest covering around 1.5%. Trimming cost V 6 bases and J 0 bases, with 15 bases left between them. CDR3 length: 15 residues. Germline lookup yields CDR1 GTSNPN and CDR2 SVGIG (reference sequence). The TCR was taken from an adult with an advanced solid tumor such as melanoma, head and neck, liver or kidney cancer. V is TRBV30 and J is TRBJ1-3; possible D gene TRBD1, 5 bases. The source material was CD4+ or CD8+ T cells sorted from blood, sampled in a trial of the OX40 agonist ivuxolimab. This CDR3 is CACRGGFLSGNTIYF. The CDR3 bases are TGTGCCTGCCGTGGGGGGTTTCTCTCTGGAAACACCATATATTTT.